These 15 T cell receptor beta chains were all obtained from the same sample, sequenced in a study of T-cell memory formation after mild COVID-19 (dated by TCRdb to about 2021). The method behind the library was 5' RACE. The sequencer listed for this sample is Illumina NovaSeq 6000. TCRdb ran its own pipeline on the public reads, namely fastp trimming at Q25 and MiXCR clone calling, and kept in-frame beta chains. When rows share a CDR3 protein, they turn into one entry using the most common DNA and genes. This sample has over 250,000 distinct CDR3 sequences in its table, and about 16% of those were observed once. The ten largest clones take up 20% to 25% of the sample. The specimen was PBMCs or a T cell subset sorted from them (not recorded which). The receptors stem from a man aged 18 to 30 who had mild COVID-19 (a few samples of this study predate the infection). The sample titles of this study are shuffled in the database, so cell type and time point are left out; the donor was told from shared clones.

This rearrangement joins TRBV12-3 or TRBV12-4 to TRBJ1-3; D is perhaps TRBD1 (6 bases). The CDR3 runs 15 residues. Trimming left V 6 bases short and J 4 bases short, with 16 bases between. Written as DNA, the CDR3 is TGTGCCAGCAGCCAACACAGGGAACTCGGAAACACCATATATTTT. The encoded protein is CASSQHRELGNTIYF.

The chain links TRBV12-3 or TRBV12-4 to TRBJ1-3; D gene ambiguous. Trimming pared 3 bases from V and 4 bases from J, leaving 10 bases between. There are 14 residues in the CDR3. The CDR3 DNA is TGTGCCAGCAGTTTCGTTCGGTTCGGAAACACCATATATTTT. Translation gives CASSFVRFGNTIYF.

This clonotype was recorded at least ten times. The chain links TRBV6-2 or TRBV6-3 to TRBJ2-1, with 8 nucleotides matching TRBD2. The CDR3 sequence is 12 residues long. The V gene end was trimmed by 8 bases and the J gene end by 12 bases; junction bases not matched to a gene: 9. Germline CDR1 MNHEY, CDR2 SVGEGT. The CDR3 DNA sequence: TGTGCCAGCGGCAGTCCGGGGGGGTCGCAGTTCTTC. It codes for CASGSPGGSQFF.

This clonotype appeared a single time. V and J are TRBV7-9 and TRBJ1-2; possible D gene TRBD1, 5 bases. CDR3 length equals 16 residues. Germline-derived CDR1 and CDR2 are SEHNR and FQNEAQ (reference sequence). With 7 bases removed from V and 8 bases from J, the gap between germline ends came to 26 bases. This CDR3 reads CASTTLAEEGLRGYTF. For the CDR3, the DNA is TGTGCCAGCACCACCCTCGCCGAGGAGGGGTTAAGGGGCTACACCTTC.

This chain joins TRBV3-1 and TRBJ2-5; 8 nucleotides line up with TRBD1. V lost 3 bases, J lost 5 bases, and 5 bases stayed unmatched. Germline CDR1 is LGHDT and CDR2 is YNNKEL (reference sequence). This CDR3 is built from 14 residues. The CDR3 reads CASSHDRGRETQYF. CDR3 DNA: TGTGCCAGCAGCCACGACAGGGGTCGGGAGACCCAGTACTTC.

The rearrangement uses TRBV28 and TRBJ2-2; D is unclear. V gave up 3 bases and J gave up 5 bases, with 7 bases separating them. This CDR3 contains 13 residues. CDR1 is MDHEN and CDR2 is SYDVKM in the germline V gene. The CDR3 coding sequence is TGTGCCAGCAGTTTGGGGTGGACCGGGGAGCTGTTTTTT. Its protein is CASSLGWTGELFF.

There are a few counts of this clonotype. This sequence joins TRBV20-1 and TRBJ1-2; D not certain. CDR1 is DFQATT and CDR2 is SNEGSKA in the germline V gene (reference sequence). The CDR3 consists of 14 residues. V gave up 3 bases and J gave up 4 bases, with 15 bases separating them. CDR3 in amino acids: CSASGRADSYGYTF. Written as DNA, the CDR3 is TGCAGTGCTAGCGGGCGGGCCGACTCCTATGGCTACACCTTC.

This clonotype occurred a few times. The chain couples TRBV12-3 or TRBV12-4 to TRBJ2-5, with 8 bases identical to TRBD2. The CDR3 has 13 amino acids. V was pared by 6 bases and J by 4 bases, with 4 bases of the junction left unmatched. The CDR3: CASRGLGLETQYF. For the CDR3, the DNA is TGTGCCAGCAGGGGACTAGGCTTAGAGACCCAGTACTTC.

The chain joins TRBV20-1 to TRBJ2-2, with TRBD1 identical over 9 bases. V was pared by 5 bases and J by 3 bases, with 16 bases of the junction left unmatched. Germline-derived CDR1 and CDR2 are DFQATT and SNEGSKA (reference sequence). The CDR3 consists of 18 residues. The CDR3 loop reads CSAGTPGRGQGHTGELFF. As DNA, the CDR3 is TGCAGTGCTGGGACCCCCGGTAGGGGACAGGGACACACCGGGGAGCTGTTTTTT.

This clonotype occurred many times. V and J are TRBV6-2 or TRBV6-3 and TRBJ2-3; D assignment may be TRBD1 or TRBD2 (5 bases each). CDR3 size: 13 residues. Trimming removed 7 bases from V and 2 bases from J, with 10 bases in between. The germline V gene has CDR1 MNHEY and CDR2 SVGEGT. CDR3 nucleotide sequence: TGTGCCAGCATTGGGACCTCCACAGATACGCAGTATTTT. Translated, it gives CASIGTSTDTQYF.

This clonotype was observed at least ten times. The chain has TRBV20-1 and TRBJ2-7; D is tentatively TRBD1 or TRBD2 (5 bases each). The V end lost 4 bases, the J end lost 7 bases, and 26 bases lay between the germline ends. The germline V gene encodes CDR1 DFQATT and CDR2 SNEGSKA (reference sequence). The CDR3 contains 16 residues. Written as DNA, the CDR3 is TGCAGTGCTATGGGGGAACGTTGGGGATCTCTACGTGAGCAGTACTTC. Its protein is CSAMGERWGSLREQYF.

This rearrangement joins TRBV6-5 to TRBJ2-3; D remains ambiguous. The CDR3 is 13 residues long. V lost 2 bases and J lost 6, with 9 bases in between. Germline lookup yields CDR1 MNHEY and CDR2 SVGAGI. This CDR3 is CASSYGPRDTQYF. The CDR3 nucleotides read TGTGCCAGCAGTTACGGCCCTCGGGATACGCAGTATTTT.

The gene calls are TRBV7-8 and TRBJ1-1, with TRBD1 matching over 7 bases. This CDR3 has 13 amino acids. Trimming took 8 bases from V and 0 from J; bases not matched to a gene: 3. Germline loops: CDR1 SGHVS, CDR2 FQNEAQ. The DNA for the CDR3 is TGTGCCAGCCTCGACAGGGTGAACACTGAAGCTTTCTTT. This encodes CASLDRVNTEAFF.

The chain couples TRBV9 to TRBJ2-5, with D unresolved. Germline loops: CDR1 SGDLS, CDR2 YYNGEE. The CDR3 has 11 amino acids. Trimming cost V 3 bases and J 7 bases, with 7 bases left between them. CDR3 bases: TGTGCCAGCAGCGCAGGTGCGACCCAGTACTTC. It specifies CASSAGATQYF.

This clonotype was seen only a few times. V is TRBV5-6 and J is TRBJ2-3; TRBD2 aligns across 12 bases. The CDR3 is 18 amino acids. CDR1 and CDR2 from the germline V gene are SGHDT and YYEEEE. After removal of 1 base from V and 4 bases from J, the junction contained 10 bases not matched to a gene. The CDR3 protein is CASSLWLAGGPFSDTQYF. CDR3 in DNA: TGTGCCAGCAGCTTGTGGCTAGCGGGGGGGCCTTTCTCAGATACGCAGTATTTT.